The clone carrying this T cell receptor beta chain was seen a few times. These data are taken from a study of T-cell reconstitution after alpha-beta-depleted transplantation in children. The CDR3 covers 14 residues. Germline CDR1 reads MNHEY; CDR2 reads SMNVEV (reference sequence). V was trimmed by 5 bases and J by 10 bases, leaving 15 bases between them. A library of TCRbeta sequences, prepared with unique molecular identifiers, was generated. TCRdb reprocessed the PCR reads via MiXCR and lists one record per CDR3 protein. The sample has about 360,000 distinct CDR3 sequences; about an eighth are singletons.

The sequence was collected from a human donor who donated a stem cell graft to a child with Fanconi anemia. The chain has TRBV27 and TRBJ1-6; possibly TRBD1 for D (6 bases). The sequences come from PBMCs, collected from the stem cell graft. The CDR3 sequence is CASSTLGGRSPLHF. The CDR3, as DNA: TGTGCCAGCAGTACCCTGGGGGGCAGGTCACCCCTCCACTTT.